Included here is one T cell receptor beta chain sequence, with context. This sample is part of a study of sequential checkpoint blockade in melanoma. The trim removed 3 bases at V and 3 bases at J, leaving 5 bases unmatched. The CDR3 loop spans 16 amino acids. The germline gives CDR1 LNHDA, CDR2 SQIVND (reference sequence). Clones were read by immunoSEQ multiplex PCR, and TCRdb kept only the in-frame ones, dropping some. The sample has about 12,000 clones, over 75% seen once; the top ten hold around 57%. The treatment denotes: randomized to nivolumab then ipilimumab (arm A) or the reverse (arm B). DNA-damaging chemotherapy had not been given to any patient beforehand. From thawed PBMCs, live CD3+CD8+ cells negative for CD19 and CD56 were sorted.

The sample here was CD8+ T cells sorted from blood (inferred from file names), taken from a patient given nivolumab and ipilimumab in sequence. V usage is TRBV19 and J usage is TRBJ2-7; 13 nucleotides match TRBD2. The sequence was obtained from a human donor with melanoma. CDR3 amino acids: CASSMGTSGAVYEQYF. Written as DNA, the CDR3 is TGTGCCAGTAGTATGGGGACTAGCGGGGCTGTCTACGAGCAGTACTTC.